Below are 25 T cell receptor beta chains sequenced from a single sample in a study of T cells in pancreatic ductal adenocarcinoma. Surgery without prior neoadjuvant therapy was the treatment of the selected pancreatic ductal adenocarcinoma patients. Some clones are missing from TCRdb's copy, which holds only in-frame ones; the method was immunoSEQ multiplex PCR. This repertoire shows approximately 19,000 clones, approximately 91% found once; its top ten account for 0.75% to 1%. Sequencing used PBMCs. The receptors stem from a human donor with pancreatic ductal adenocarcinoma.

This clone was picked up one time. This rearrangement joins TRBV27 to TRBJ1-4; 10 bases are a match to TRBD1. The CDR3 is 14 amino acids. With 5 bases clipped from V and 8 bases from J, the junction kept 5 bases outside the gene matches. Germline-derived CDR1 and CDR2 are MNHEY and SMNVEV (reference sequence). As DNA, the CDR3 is TGTGCCAGCAGTCCCTGGACAGGGGGAGAAAAACTGTTTTTT. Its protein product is CASSPWTGGEKLFF.

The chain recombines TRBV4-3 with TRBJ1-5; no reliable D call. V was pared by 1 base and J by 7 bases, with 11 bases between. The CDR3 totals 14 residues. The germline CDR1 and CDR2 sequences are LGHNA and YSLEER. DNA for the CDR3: TGCGCCAGCAGCCAAGCTGAGGGTCGCCAGCCCCAGCATTTT. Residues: CASSQAEGRQPQHF.

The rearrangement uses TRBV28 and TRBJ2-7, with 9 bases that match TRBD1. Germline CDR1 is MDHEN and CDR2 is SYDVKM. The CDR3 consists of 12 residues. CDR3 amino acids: CSTGGSAYEQYF. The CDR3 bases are TGTTCTACAGGGGGCTCTGCCTACGAGCAGTACTTC.

The DNA of the CDR3 is TGTGCCAGCAGCCCCGGTGGTAGCGGAAATGAGCAGTTCTTC. Its translation: CASSPGGSGNEQFF. V and J are TRBV5-6 and TRBJ2-1, with D perhaps TRBD2 (6 bases). The ends were cut back, 4 bases at V and 7 bases at J, with 15 bases in the middle. The germline gives CDR1 SGHDT, CDR2 YYEEEE. CDR3 size: 14 residues. The complete variable domain, with remaining parts taken from reference TRBV5-6 and TRBJ2-1, reads DAGVTQSPTHLIKTRGQQVTLRCSPKSGHDTVSWYQQALGQGPQFIFQYYEEEERQRGNFPDRFSGHQFPNYSSELNVNALLLGDSALYLCASSPGGSGNEQFFGPGTRLTVL.

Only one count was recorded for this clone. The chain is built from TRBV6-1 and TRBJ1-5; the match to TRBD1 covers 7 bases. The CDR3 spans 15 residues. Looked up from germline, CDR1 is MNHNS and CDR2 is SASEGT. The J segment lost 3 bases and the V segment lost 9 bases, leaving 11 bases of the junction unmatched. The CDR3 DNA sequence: TGTGCCAGTCAAGTCGAGGGGGCCCCCAATCAGCCCCAGCATTTT. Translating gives CASQVEGAPNQPQHF.

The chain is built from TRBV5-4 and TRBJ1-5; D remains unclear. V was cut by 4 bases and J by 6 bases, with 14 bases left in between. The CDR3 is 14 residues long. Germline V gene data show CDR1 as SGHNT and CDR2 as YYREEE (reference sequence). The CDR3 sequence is CASSPYGGGQPQHF. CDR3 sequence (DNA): TGTGCCAGCAGCCCTTACGGTGGCGGTCAGCCCCAGCATTTT. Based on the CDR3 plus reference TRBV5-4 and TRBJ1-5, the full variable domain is ETGVTQSPTHLIKTRGQQVTLRCSSQSGHNTVSWYQQALGQGPQFIFQYYREEENGRGNFPPRFSGLQFPNYSSELNVNALELDDSALYLCASSPYGGGQPQHFGDGTRLSIL.

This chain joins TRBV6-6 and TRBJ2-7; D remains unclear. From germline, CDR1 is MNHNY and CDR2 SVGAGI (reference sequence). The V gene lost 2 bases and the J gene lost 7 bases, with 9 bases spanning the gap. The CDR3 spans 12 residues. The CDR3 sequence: CASSYGFGEQYF. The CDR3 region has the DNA TGTGCCAGCAGTTACGGGTTCGGGGAGCAGTACTTC.

The CDR3 nucleotides read TGTGCCAGCAGCGTTGGAGGGGGCCCCACAGATACGCAGTATTTT. As protein: CASSVGGGPTDTQYF. The chain recombines TRBV9 with TRBJ2-3; possible D gene TRBD1, 7 bases. Trimming removed 2 bases at V and 2 bases at J, with 12 bases between. The germline CDR1 and CDR2 sequences are SGDLS and YYNGEE. CDR3 size: 15 residues.

The CDR3 region is CASSRGLHQETQYF. The CDR3, as DNA: TGTGCCAGCAGCCGCGGACTACACCAAGAGACCCAGTACTTC. This chain joins TRBV7-8 and TRBJ2-5; tentatively, D is TRBD2 (6 bases). The germline V gene has CDR1 SGHVS and CDR2 FQNEAQ. The CDR3 runs to 14 residues. V was pared by 5 bases and J by 0 bases, with 10 bases between.

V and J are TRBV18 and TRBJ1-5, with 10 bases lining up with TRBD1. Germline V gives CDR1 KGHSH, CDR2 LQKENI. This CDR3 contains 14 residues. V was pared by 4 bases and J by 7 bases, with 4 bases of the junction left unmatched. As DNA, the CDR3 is TGTGCCAGCTCACGAGGGACAGGGGACCAGCCCCAGCATTTT. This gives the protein CASSRGTGDQPQHF.

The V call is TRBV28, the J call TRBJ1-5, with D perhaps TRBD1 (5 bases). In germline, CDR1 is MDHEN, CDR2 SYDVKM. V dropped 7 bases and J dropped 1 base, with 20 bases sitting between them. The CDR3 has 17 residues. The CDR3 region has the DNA TGTGCCAGCAAACCCGGGACTGCGATCTCCAGCAATCAGCCCCAGCATTTT. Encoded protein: CASKPGTAISSNQPQHF.

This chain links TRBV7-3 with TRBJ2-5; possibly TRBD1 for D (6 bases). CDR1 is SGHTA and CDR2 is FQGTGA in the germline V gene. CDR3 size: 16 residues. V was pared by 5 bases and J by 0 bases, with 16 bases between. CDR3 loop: CASSIGQTLYQETQYF. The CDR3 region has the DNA TGTGCCAGCAGCATTGGACAGACCCTGTACCAAGAGACCCAGTACTTC.

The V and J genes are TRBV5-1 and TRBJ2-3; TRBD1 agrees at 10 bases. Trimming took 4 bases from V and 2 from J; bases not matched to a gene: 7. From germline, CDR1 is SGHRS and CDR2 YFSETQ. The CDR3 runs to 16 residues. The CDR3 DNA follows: TGCGCCAGCAGCACCCGGACAGGGGGTAACACAGATACGCAGTATTTT. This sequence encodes CASSTRTGGNTDTQYF.

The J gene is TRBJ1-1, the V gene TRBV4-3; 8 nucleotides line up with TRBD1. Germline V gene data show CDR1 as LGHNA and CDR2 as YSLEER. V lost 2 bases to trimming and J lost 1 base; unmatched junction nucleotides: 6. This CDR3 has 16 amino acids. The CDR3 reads CASSQQNRGENTEAFF. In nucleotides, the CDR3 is TGCGCCAGCAGCCAACAAAACAGGGGGGAGAACACTGAAGCTTTCTTT.

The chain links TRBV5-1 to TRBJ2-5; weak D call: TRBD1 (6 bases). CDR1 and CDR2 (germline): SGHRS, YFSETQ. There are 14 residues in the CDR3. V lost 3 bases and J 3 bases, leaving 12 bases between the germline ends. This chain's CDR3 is CASSSQGPKETQYF. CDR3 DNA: TGCGCCAGCAGCTCACAGGGTCCAAAAGAGACCCAGTACTTC.

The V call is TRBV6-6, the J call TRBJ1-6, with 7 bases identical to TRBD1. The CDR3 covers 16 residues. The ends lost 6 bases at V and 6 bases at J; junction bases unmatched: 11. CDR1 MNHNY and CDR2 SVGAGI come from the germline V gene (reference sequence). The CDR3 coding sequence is TGTGCCAGCAGCCCCGGGACAGCGCCTTTTAATTCACCCCTCCACTTT. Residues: CASSPGTAPFNSPLHF.

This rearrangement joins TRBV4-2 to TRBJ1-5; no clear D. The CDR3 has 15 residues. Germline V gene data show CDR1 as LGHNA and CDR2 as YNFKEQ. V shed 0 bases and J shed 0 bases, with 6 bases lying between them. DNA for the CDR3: TGTGCCAGCAGCCAAGAGGAGTATAGCAATCAGCCCCAGCATTTT. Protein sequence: CASSQEEYSNQPQHF.

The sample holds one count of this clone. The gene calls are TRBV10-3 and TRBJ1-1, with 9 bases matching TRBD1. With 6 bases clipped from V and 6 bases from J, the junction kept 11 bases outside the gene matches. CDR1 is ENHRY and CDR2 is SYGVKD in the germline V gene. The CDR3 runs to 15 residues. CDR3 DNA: TGTGCCATCAGCCCTGGACAGGGGACCTCCTCTGAAGCTTTCTTT. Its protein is CAISPGQGTSSEAFF.

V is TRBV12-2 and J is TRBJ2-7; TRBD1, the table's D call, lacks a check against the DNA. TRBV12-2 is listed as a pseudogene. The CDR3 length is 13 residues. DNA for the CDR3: TGTGCAGTCGGGACAGGGTTTTCCCACGAGCAGTACTTC. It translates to CAVGTGFSHEQYF.

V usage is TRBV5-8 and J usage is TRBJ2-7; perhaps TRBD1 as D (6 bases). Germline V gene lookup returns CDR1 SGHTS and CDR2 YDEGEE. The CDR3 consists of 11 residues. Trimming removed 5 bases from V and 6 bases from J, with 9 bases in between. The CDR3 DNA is TGTGCCAGCAGTCAAGGGGGCGAGCAGTACTTC. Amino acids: CASSQGGEQYF.

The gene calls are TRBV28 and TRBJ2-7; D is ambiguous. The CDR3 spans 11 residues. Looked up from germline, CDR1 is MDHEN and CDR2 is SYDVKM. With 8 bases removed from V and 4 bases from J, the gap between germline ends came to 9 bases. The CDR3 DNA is TGTGCCAGCGGCCTCGGGTACGAGCAGTACTTC. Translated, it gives CASGLGYEQYF. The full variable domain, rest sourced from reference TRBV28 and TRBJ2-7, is DVKVTQSSRYLVKRTGEKVFLECVQDMDHENMFWYRQDPGLGLRLIYFSYDVKMKEKGDIPEGYSVSREKKERFSLILESASTNQTSMYLCASGLGYEQYFGPGTRLTVT.

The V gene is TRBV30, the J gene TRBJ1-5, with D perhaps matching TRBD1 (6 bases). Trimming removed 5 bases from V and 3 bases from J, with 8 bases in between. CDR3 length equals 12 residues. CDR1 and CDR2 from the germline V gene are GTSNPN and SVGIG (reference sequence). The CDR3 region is CAWGQINQPQHF. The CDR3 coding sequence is TGTGCCTGGGGACAGATCAATCAGCCCCAGCATTTT.

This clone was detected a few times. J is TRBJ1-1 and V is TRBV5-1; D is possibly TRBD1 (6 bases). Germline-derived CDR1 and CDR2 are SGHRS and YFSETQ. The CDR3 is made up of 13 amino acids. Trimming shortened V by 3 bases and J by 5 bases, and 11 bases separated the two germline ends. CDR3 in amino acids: CASSWGTLTEAFF. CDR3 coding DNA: TGCGCCAGCAGCTGGGGGACACTAACTGAAGCTTTCTTT.

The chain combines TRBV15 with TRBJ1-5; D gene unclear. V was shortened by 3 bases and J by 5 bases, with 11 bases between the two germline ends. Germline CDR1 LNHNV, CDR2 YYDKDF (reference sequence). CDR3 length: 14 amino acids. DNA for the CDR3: TGTGCCACCAGCAGGTCCAGCCGGGATCAGCCCCAGCATTTT. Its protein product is CATSRSSRDQPQHF.

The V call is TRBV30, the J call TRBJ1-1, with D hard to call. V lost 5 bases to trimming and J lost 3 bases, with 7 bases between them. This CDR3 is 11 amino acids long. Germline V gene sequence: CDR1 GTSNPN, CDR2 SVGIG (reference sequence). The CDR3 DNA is TGTGCCTGGTCGAGGGACACTGAAGCTTTCTTT. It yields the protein CAWSRDTEAFF.